These T cell receptor beta chains were read from a single sample in a study of cytomegalovirus exposure and HLA in healthy donors. Assay used: immunoSEQ multiplex PCR; TCRdb lists only in-frame clones, some missing. The sample lists about 140,000 clones, over 70% occurring once. Sequenced material: PBMCs. These receptors were collected from a male donor in good health and CMV-seronegative. CDR3s include the opening cysteine and the closing phenylalanine or tryptophan. The order of the fields is V gene, D gene, clone size, J gene, CDR3 DNA, CDR3 protein. A D gene is named only where the DNA matches it firmly. Expanded clones get a size class; other rows say once, few or many, or leave the size out.

TRBV5-1	.	.	TRBJ2-1	TGCGCCAGCTTCAAGGCGTCGGCGGCCTACAATGAGCAGTTCTTC	CASFKASAAYNEQFF
TRBV19	.	once	TRBJ1-2	TGTGCCAGTAGTGTACAGGGACGAGGCTACACCTTC	CASSVQGRGYTF
TRBV5-1	TRBD1	.	TRBJ1-1	TGCGCCAGCAGCTTAACCGGGACAGGGGAGACTGAAGCTTTCTTT	CASSLTGTGETEAFF
TRBV6-6	.	few	TRBJ2-7	TGTGCCAGTTTTCGAGGGAGCGAGCAGTACTTC	CASFRGSEQYF
TRBV27	.	.	TRBJ1-1	TGTGCCAGCAGTCAACTCCAGGGAATGAACACTGAAGCTTTCTTT	CASSQLQGMNTEAFF
TRBV5-1	.	.	TRBJ2-5	TGCGCCAGCAGGGGTATTGGGGCCGGCGAGACCCAGTACTTC	CASRGIGAGETQYF
TRBV10-1	TRBD1	.	TRBJ2-3	TGCGCCAGCAGCTGGGGACAGGGGGATACAGATACGCAGTATTTT	CASSWGQGDTDTQYF
TRBV18	TRBD1	.	TRBJ1-3	TGTGCCAGCTCGTCACAGGGGGTCTCTGGAAACACCATATATTTT	CASSSQGVSGNTIYF
TRBV30	TRBD2	.	TRBJ2-1	TGTGCCTGCGCGATCGATCGGACTAGCGGACAAGGGCCCAATGAGCAGTTCTTC	CACAIDRTSGQGPNEQFF
TRBV27	.	.	TRBJ2-7	TGTGCCAGCAGTTTACGCAGGGGCGGCGAGCAGTACTTC	CASSLRRGGEQYF
TRBV19	TRBD1	.	TRBJ1-1	TGTGCCACCAACAGGGGGAGGAACACTGAAGCTTTCTTT	CATNRGRNTEAFF
TRBV7-2	TRBD1	.	TRBJ1-5	TGTGCCAGCAGCAAGGACAGGGGGCAGGGTCAGCCCCAGCATTTT	CASSKDRGQGQPQHF
TRBV2	.	.	TRBJ2-5	TGTGCCAGCCTCGGAGCGGCCGCCGGCGGAGAGACCCAGTACTTC	CASLGAAAGGETQYF
TRBV6-5	.	once	TRBJ1-1	TGTGCCAGCAGTCCGGGACATGGCTTTGAAGCTTTCTTT	CASSPGHGFEAFF
TRBV30	.	.	TRBJ1-6	TGTGCCTGGACTGCAGGGGATGCTTCACCCCTCCACTTT	CAWTAGDASPLHF
TRBV30	TRBD1	once	TRBJ1-1	TGTGCCTGGACGGCAGGGGGTTGGACTGAAGCTTTCTTT	CAWTAGGWTEAFF
TRBV29-1	.	.	TRBJ2-7	TGCAGCGTTGTTGCGCTGAGCTCCGAGCAGTACTTC	CSVVALSSEQYF
TRBV5-6	TRBD1	.	TRBJ1-2	TGTGCCAGCTCGAGGGGGCAGGGCTATGGCTACACCTTC	CASSRGQGYGYTF
TRBV18	.	.	TRBJ2-7	TGTGCCAGCTCACCCGCACTAGTATACGAGCAGTACTTC	CASSPALVYEQYF
TRBV15	.	once	TRBJ1-5	TGTGCCACCAGCAGACAGAGCAATCAGCCCCAGCATTTT	CATSRQSNQPQHF
TRBV30	TRBD1	.	TRBJ2-3	TGTGCCTGGGGACCGGGACAGGGGGCATCAGATACGCAGTATTTT	CAWGPGQGASDTQYF
TRBV9	.	.	TRBJ1-3	TGTGCCAGCAGCGTAAGCGGGTCCGGAAACACCATATATTTT	CASSVSGSGNTIYF
TRBV5-4	TRBD1	.	TRBJ2-1	TGTGCCAGCACCCGGCAGGGGGCTACGAATGAGCAGTTCTTC	CASTRQGATNEQFF
TRBV4-1	.	.	TRBJ1-4	TGCGCCAGCAGCTCCCGGGAGACTAATGAAAAACTGTTTTTT	CASSSRETNEKLFF
TRBV9	TRBD1	.	TRBJ1-3	TGTGCCAGCAGCGTAGAGGGGGCCTCTGGAAACACCATATATTTT	CASSVEGASGNTIYF
TRBV19	.	.	TRBJ2-5	TGTGCCAGTAGTATGCTTGAGGAGGAGACCCAGTACTTC	CASSMLEEETQYF
TRBV7-2	TRBD1	.	TRBJ1-2	TGTGCCAGCAGCTTATTGTCCGGGACAGGGGCCGGCTACACCTTC	CASSLLSGTGAGYTF
TRBV7-3	TRBD2	.	TRBJ2-7	TGTGCCAGCAGCTCCGGGGGGGCAGGTGAGCAGTACTTC	CASSSGGAGEQYF
TRBV4-1	.	.	TRBJ2-7	TGCGCCAGCAGCCAAATACCGGGGGCCTACGAGCAGTACTTC	CASSQIPGAYEQYF
TRBV30	.	.	TRBJ1-1	TGTGCCTGGAGTATGAGCGGGCTAGCCAACTTCTTT	CAWSMSGLANFF
TRBV10-3	TRBD1	.	TRBJ2-7	TGTGCCATCCGGGACAGGGTCTACGAGCAGTACTTC	CAIRDRVYEQYF
TRBV19	TRBD1	few	TRBJ2-1	TGTGCCAGTAGCCCTCGACAGGGGGCCTACAATGAGCAGTTCTTC	CASSPRQGAYNEQFF
TRBV19	TRBD1	.	TRBJ1-5	TGTGCCAGTAGTCAGGGGGCGAAACTGTATCAGCCCCAGCATTTT	CASSQGAKLYQPQHF
TRBV9	TRBD1	.	TRBJ2-7	TGTGCCAGCAGCATCAGACAGGGGCTGGACGAGCAGTACTTC	CASSIRQGLDEQYF
TRBV7-2	.	.	TRBJ2-1	TGTGCCAGCAGCTACCGGCGACTAAGGAGTGAGCAGTTCTTC	CASSYRRLRSEQFF
TRBV7-2	TRBD1	.	TRBJ2-4	TGTGCCAGCAGCTTAGCTTTGGGACAGGGGATCTCAAACATTCAGTACTTC	CASSLALGQGISNIQYF
TRBV7-9	TRBD2	few	TRBJ2-1	TGTGCCAGCAGCGAAACTAGCGGGAGAATCATCTACAATGAGCAGTTCTTC	CASSETSGRIIYNEQFF
TRBV19	.	few	TRBJ1-5	TGTGCCAGTAGTAAAACAGAATGGGCCCAGCATTTT	CASSKTEWAQHF
TRBV7-9	.	.	TRBJ1-2	TGTGCCAGCAGCTTTTCAAGGGGTGGCTATGGCTACACCTTC	CASSFSRGGYGYTF
TRBV13	.	few	TRBJ1-1	TGTGCCAGCAGTAAAACACTCGGGGACACTGAAGCTTTCTTT	CASSKTLGDTEAFF
TRBV6-6	.	.	TRBJ1-1	TGTGCCAGCAGTAGCCCCACAGCCACTGAAGCTTTCTTT	CASSSPTATEAFF
TRBV29-1	TRBD2	.	TRBJ2-3	TGCAGCGTTTTTGTGTTCGCTAGCGGGCGACTGGATACGCAGTATTTT	CSVFVFASGRLDTQYF
TRBV7-9	TRBD2	.	TRBJ2-5	TGTGCCAGCAGCTTAGATTGGCCTAGCGGGCTCCAAGAGACCCAGTACTTC	CASSLDWPSGLQETQYF
TRBV19	TRBD2	.	TRBJ2-7	TGTGCCAGTAGCCTCGGACTAGCGGGGCCCGACTACGAGCAGTACTTC	CASSLGLAGPDYEQYF
TRBV30	.	once	TRBJ2-2	TGTGCCTGGGCCGGGACAAGCTACACCGGGGAGCTGTTTTTT	CAWAGTSYTGELFF
TRBV25-1	.	.	TRBJ1-1	TGTGCCAGTATATCGACAGGCGGGACTGAAGCTTTCTTT	CASISTGGTEAFF
TRBV5-4	.	.	TRBJ1-2	TGTGCCAGCAGCTTGACAGGGCTGGCTAACTATGGCTACACCTTC	CASSLTGLANYGYTF
TRBV5-1	.	.	TRBJ2-2	TGCGCCAGCACCAGGTTGAACACCGGGGAGCTGTTTTTT	CASTRLNTGELFF
TRBV6-4	TRBD2	.	TRBJ2-1	TGTGCCAGCAGTGACGGGGCTAGCGGTCTAAATGAGCAGTTCTTC	CASSDGASGLNEQFF
TRBV6-4	.	once	TRBJ2-6	TGTGCCAGCAGTGGTTCGGGAGGGGCCAACGTCCTGACTTTC	CASSGSGGANVLTF
TRBV7-3	TRBD1	.	TRBJ2-1	TGTGCCAGCAGCTCCCGACAGGGGGCTAACAATGAGCAGTTCTTC	CASSSRQGANNEQFF
TRBV11-2	TRBD2	.	TRBJ2-1	TGTGCCAGCAGCTCCGGGACTAGCGGTTACAATGAGCAGTTCTTC	CASSSGTSGYNEQFF
TRBV25-1	.	.	TRBJ2-3	TGTGCCAGCAGCGTCGGGAGCACAGATACGCAGTATTTT	CASSVGSTDTQYF
TRBV30	.	.	TRBJ1-3	TGTGCCTGGGGAGGGGGGGGGCTGCCTGGAAACACCATATATTTT	CAWGGGGLPGNTIYF
TRBV10-1	TRBD2	once	TRBJ2-1	TGCGCCAGCAGTGGGCTGGGAGGGCCTGAGCAGTTCTTC	CASSGLGGPEQFF